This T cell receptor beta chain emerged from a study of T cell responses to AZD1222 COVID-19 vaccine. Study-wide context: Pooled together were second doses at about 4 or about 12 weeks.

Libraries were prepared by immunoSEQ multiplex PCR; TCRdb keeps only in-frame clonotypes and omits some of them. The table lists 180,000 or so clones, around 88% of them singletons. The V end lost 4 bases, the J end lost 1 base, and 7 bases lay between the germline ends. Germline V gives CDR1 SNHLY, CDR2 FYNNEI. This CDR3 region has 13 residues. Study conclusions and caveats: Spike regions recognized by vaccine-associated CD4 TCRs spanned the protein, led by 160-218 and 743-854. Seropositive status at baseline applied to only six AZD1222 recipients.

As regards this clone: Its antigen is not identified.

The J gene is TRBJ2-5, the V gene TRBV2, with D hard to call. This TCR was recovered from an adult in good health. The sequencing used peripheral blood, collected on day 0 of AZD1222 vaccination. The CDR3 DNA reads as TGTGCCAGCAGTGTTTTGGTCCAAGAGACCCAGTACTTC. This gives the protein CASSVLVQETQYF.